This T cell receptor (beta chain) was captured by sequencing in a study of cytomegalovirus exposure and HLA in healthy donors (dated by TCRdb to 2017 to 2019). Background for the entire study: A later analysis indicated that the 120 or so validation repertoires were generated on the platform also employed for the approximately 670 repertoires of the first cohort. The study was designed to test whether signatures of past pathogen exposure could be identified by cataloging public T cell receptors. In addition to the first cohort of around 670 subjects, a separate validation cohort of 120 different subjects was used. High-throughput TCR immunosequencing, statistical association of individual TCRs with disease status, and machine learning were combined to predict cytomegalovirus infection status. Findings and caveats that apply to the study as a whole: The classifier was reported to diagnose cytomegalovirus status with high specificity and sensitivity in both the original cohort and the validation cohort. The validation cohort had no HLA typing available for a later analysis, so co-occurrence within that cohort was assessed over all 120 or so repertoires. The study gave a list of some 150 TCR beta chains associated with cytomegalovirus. In a later analysis, TCRs clustered in the first cohort were found to also tend to co-occur in the 120 validation repertoires, with over 90% of cluster scores above 0. It was suggested by the authors that the approach could potentially be generalized to other disease states and immunological phenotypes. In vitro tests confirmed that a few of the cytomegalovirus-associated TCR beta chains recognize cytomegalovirus antigens. While some public TCRs were present in many individuals, most TCR sequences turned up only very rarely across donors.

Receptor libraries were prepared by the immunoSEQ multiplex PCR assay. Per the original workflow: A statistical classification framework was built to diagnose cytomegalovirus status from the catalog of TCR beta chain sequences. As stored in TCRdb, this immuneACCESS dataset retains in-frame rearrangements with V and J assigned. A fraction of the clones does not appear; measured against another copy, unresolved V genes explain less than half of the discrepancy, and the remainder lacks a known reason. V, J and clone size are taken as reported in that table, and D and trimming were inferred from the DNA itself. The sample table contains around 55,000 clones; only one count was recorded for around 90% of them. Of the sample, just over 3% is held by the ten largest clones. The donors belonged to the validation cohort of under 150 subjects, which was separate from the roughly 700-subject first cohort.

Turning to this clone: No cognate antigen has been identified for it. Base qualities are not provided; no much larger clone lies one nucleotide away.

Based on the germline V gene (reference sequence), the CDR1 and CDR2 sequences are MNHNY and SVGAGI. Measured from the cysteine to the phenylalanine, the CDR3 is 16 residues long. Only the CDR3 DNA is retained, 48 bases long and in frame from the first base. V is shortened by 0 bases, J by 0 bases, and the region joining them spans 9 bases. The receptor chain draws on TRBV6-6 and TRBJ1-5, with a weak D call of TRBD1 (6 bases match). The TCR originated in a young man in good health and CMV-seronegative. Sequencing input: PBMCs. CDR3 region: CASSYSTGGSNQPQHF. The nucleotide sequence is TGTGCCAGCAGTTACTCGACAGGCGGTAGCAATCAGCCCCAGCATTTT.